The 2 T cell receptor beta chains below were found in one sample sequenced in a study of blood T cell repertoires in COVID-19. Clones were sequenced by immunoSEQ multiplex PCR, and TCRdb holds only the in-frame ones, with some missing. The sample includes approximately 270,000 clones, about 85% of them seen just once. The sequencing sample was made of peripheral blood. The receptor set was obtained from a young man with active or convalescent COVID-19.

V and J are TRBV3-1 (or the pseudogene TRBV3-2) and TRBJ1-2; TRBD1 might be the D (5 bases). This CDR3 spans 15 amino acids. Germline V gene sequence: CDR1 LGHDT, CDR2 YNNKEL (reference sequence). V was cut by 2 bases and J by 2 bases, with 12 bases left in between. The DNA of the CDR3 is TGTGCCAGCAGCCAATTTACGGCAGGGAACTATGGCTACACCTTC. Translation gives CASSQFTAGNYGYTF.

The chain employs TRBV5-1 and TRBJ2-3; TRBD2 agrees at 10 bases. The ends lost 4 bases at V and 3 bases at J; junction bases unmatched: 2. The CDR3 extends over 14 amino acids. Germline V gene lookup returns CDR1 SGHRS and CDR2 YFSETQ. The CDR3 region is CASSVLAGTDTQYF. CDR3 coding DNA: TGCGCCAGCAGCGTACTAGCGGGGACAGATACGCAGTATTTT.